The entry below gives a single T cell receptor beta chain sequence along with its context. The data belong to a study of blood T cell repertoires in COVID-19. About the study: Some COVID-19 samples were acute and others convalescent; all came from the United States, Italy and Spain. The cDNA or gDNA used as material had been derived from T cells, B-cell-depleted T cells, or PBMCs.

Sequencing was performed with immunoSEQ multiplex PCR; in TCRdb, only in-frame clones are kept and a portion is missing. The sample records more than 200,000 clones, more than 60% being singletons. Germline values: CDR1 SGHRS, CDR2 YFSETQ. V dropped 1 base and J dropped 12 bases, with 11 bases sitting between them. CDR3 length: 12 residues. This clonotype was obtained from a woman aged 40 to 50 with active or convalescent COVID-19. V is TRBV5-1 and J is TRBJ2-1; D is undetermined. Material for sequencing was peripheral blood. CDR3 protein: CASSLPASGQFF. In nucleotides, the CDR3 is TGCGCCAGCAGCTTGCCGGCCTCGGGGCAGTTCTTC. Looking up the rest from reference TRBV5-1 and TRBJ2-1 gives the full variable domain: KAGVTQTPRYLIKTRGQQVTLSCSPISGHRSVSWYQQTPGQGLQFLFEYFSETQRNKGNFPGRFSGRQFSNSRSEMNVSTLELGDSALYLCASSLPASGQFFGPGTRLTVL.